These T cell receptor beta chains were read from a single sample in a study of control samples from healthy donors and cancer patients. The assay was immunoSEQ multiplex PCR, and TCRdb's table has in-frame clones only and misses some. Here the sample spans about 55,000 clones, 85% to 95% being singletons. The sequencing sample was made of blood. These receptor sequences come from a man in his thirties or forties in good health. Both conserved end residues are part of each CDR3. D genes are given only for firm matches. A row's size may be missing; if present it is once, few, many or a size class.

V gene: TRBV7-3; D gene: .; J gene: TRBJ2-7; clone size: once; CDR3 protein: CASSQDGQSNFFTYEQYF; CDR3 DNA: TGTGCCAGCAGCCAGGACGGGCAATCTAACTTCTTCACCTACGAGCAGTACTTC
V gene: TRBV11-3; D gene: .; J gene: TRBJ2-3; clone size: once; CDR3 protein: CASSLNAGRTDTQYF; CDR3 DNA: TGTGCCAGCAGCTTAAATGCGGGGAGAACCGATACGCAGTATTTT
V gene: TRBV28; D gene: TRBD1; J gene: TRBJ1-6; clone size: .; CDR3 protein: CASRTGTGSSPLHF; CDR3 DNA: TGTGCCAGCAGAACCGGGACAGGGAGTTCACCCCTCCACTTT
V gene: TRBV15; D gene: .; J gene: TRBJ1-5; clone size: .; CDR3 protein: CATSRVADSQPQHF; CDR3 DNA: TGTGCCACCAGCAGAGTTGCTGACTCCCAGCCCCAGCATTTT
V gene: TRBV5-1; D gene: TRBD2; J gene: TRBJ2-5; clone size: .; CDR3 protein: CASSFLAGYQETQYF; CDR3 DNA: TGCGCCAGCAGCTTCCTAGCGGGGTACCAAGAGACCCAGTACTTC
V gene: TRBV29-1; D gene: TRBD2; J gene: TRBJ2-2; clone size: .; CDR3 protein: CSVEEGTSFAGELFF; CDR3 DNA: TGCAGCGTTGAAGAAGGGACTAGTTTCGCCGGGGAGCTGTTTTTT
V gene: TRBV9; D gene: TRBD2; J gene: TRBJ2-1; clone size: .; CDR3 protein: CASSVEASGRRNEQFF; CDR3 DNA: TGTGCCAGCAGCGTAGAGGCTAGCGGGAGGAGGAATGAGCAGTTCTTC
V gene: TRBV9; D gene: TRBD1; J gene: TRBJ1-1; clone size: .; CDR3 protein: CASSSQGGRTEAFF; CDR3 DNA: TGTGCCAGCAGTTCCCAGGGGGGACGCACTGAAGCTTTCTTT
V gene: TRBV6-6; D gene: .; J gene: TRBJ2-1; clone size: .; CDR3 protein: CASSFEGGNEQFF; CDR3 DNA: TGTGCCAGCAGTTTTGAGGGCGGCAATGAGCAGTTCTTC
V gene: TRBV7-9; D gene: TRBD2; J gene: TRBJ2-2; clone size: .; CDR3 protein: CASSLLAGGLTGELFF; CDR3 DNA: TGTGCCAGCAGCTTATTAGCGGGAGGCCTCACCGGGGAGCTGTTTTTT
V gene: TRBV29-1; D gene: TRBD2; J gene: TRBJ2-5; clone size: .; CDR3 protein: CSVTTGGLSETQYF; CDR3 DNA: TGCAGCGTGACTACGGGGGGGTTGAGTGAGACCCAGTACTTC
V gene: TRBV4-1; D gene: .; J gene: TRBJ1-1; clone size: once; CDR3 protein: CASSLRPGVGDTEAFF; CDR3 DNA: TGCGCCAGCAGCCTTCGACCCGGGGTTGGTGACACTGAAGCTTTCTTT
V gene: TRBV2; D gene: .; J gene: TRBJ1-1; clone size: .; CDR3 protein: CASGAGRGNTEAFF; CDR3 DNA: TGTGCCAGCGGAGCGGGACGGGGGAACACTGAAGCTTTCTTT
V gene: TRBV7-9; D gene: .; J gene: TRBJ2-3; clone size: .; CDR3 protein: CAISDGTADTQYF; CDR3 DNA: TGTGCCATCTCCGACGGAACCGCGGATACGCAGTATTTT
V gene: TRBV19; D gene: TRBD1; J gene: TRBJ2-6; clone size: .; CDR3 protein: CASSKPGQGGAGANVLTF; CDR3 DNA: TGTGCCAGTAGTAAACCGGGACAGGGGGGAGCTGGGGCCAACGTCCTGACTTTC
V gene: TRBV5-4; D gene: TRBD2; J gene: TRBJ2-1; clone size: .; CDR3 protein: CASSLGASGFPSGDEQFF; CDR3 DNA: TGTGCCAGCAGCTTGGGTGCTAGCGGGTTTCCTTCGGGCGATGAGCAGTTCTTC
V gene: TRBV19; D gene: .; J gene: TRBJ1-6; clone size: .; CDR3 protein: CASSTGGVSNSPLHF; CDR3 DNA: TGTGCCAGTAGTACGGGGGGCGTTTCAAATTCACCCCTCCACTTT
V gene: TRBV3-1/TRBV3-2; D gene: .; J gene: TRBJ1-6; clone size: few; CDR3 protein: CASSQDLFNSPLHF; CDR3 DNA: TGTGCCAGCAGCCAAGATCTTTTTAATTCACCCCTCCACTTT
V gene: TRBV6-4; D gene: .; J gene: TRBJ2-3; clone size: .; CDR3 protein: CASSDWGVPKGGTDTQYF; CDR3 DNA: TGTGCCAGCAGTGACTGGGGCGTTCCGAAAGGGGGCACAGATACGCAGTATTTT
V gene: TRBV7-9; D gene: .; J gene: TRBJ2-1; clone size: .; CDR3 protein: CASSLPRSFNEQFF; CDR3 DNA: TGTGCCAGCAGCTTACCTAGGTCTTTCAATGAGCAGTTCTTC
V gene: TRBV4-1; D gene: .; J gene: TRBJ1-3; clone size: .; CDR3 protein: CASSQDGGPSGNTIYF; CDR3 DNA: TGCGCCAGCAGCCAAGACGGGGGCCCCTCTGGAAACACCATATATTTT
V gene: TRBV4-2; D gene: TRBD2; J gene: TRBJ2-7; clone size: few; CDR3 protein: CASSQETSGSYEQYF; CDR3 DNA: TGTGCCAGCAGCCAGGAGACTAGCGGGAGTTACGAGCAGTACTTC
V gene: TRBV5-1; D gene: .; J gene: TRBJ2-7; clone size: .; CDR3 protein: CASSSGLPSYEQYF; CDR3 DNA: TGCGCCAGCAGCTCTGGACTACCCTCCTACGAGCAGTACTTC
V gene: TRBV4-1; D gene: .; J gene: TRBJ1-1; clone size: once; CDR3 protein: CASSQMGRGRTNTEAFF; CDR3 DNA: TGCGCCAGCAGCCAGATGGGCAGGGGACGTACGAACACTGAAGCTTTCTTT
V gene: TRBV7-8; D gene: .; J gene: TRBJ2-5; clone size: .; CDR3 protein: CASSREETQYF; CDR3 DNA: TGTGCCAGCAGCCGAGAAGAGACCCAGTACTTC
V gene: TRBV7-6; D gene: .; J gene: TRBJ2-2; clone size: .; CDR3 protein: CASSPANTGELFF; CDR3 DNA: TGTGCCAGCAGCCCAGCGAACACCGGGGAGCTGTTTTTT
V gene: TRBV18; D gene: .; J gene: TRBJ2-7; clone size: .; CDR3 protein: CASSPGGDEQYF; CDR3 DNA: TGTGCCAGCTCCCCCGGCGGGGACGAGCAGTACTTC
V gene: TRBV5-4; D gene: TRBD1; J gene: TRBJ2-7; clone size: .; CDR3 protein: CASSLFRRGNEQYF; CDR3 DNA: TGTGCCAGCAGCTTGTTTCGCAGGGGGAACGAGCAGTACTTC
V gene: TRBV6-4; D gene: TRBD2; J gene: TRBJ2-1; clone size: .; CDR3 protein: CASSKTSGDYNEQFF; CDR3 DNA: TGTGCCAGCAGTAAGACTAGCGGAGATTACAATGAGCAGTTCTTC